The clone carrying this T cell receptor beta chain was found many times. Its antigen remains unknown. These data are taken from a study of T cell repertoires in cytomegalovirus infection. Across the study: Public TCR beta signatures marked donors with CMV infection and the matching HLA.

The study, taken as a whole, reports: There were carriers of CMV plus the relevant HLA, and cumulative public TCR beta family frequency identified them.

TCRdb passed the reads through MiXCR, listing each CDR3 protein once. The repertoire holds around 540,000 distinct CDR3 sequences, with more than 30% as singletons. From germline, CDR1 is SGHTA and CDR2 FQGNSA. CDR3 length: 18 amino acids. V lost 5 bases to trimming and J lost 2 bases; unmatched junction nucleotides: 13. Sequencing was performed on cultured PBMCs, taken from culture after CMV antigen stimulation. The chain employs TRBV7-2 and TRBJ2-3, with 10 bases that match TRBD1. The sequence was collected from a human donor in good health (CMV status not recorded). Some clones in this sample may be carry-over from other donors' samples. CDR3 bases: TGTGCCAGCAGCGCACGGTCGGGACAGGGGTCATTCACAGATACGCAGTATTTT. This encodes CASSARSGQGSFTDTQYF.